This is a list of T cell receptor beta chains from one sample in a study of T cell responses to AZD1222 COVID-19 vaccine. Sequenced by immunoSEQ multiplex PCR; TCRdb stores in-frame clones only, minus some. Here the sample spans more than 70,000 clones, approximately 86% being singletons. The specimen was peripheral blood, collected on day 0 of AZD1222 vaccination. These receptors all come from an adult in good health. Both conserved end residues are part of each CDR3. Fields, in order: CDR3 DNA, CDR3 protein, clone size, V gene, J gene, D gene. A D gene is named only where the DNA matches it firmly. Clone sizes are given selectively: once, few, many, or a class where the clone is expanded.

cdr3_nt: TGTGCCAGCACCGCACTAGCGCACACAGATACGCAGTATTTT; cdr3_aa: CASTALAHTDTQYF; clone_size: .; v_call: TRBV11-2; j_call: TRBJ2-3; d_call: TRBD2
cdr3_nt: TGTGCCAGCAGCTTGAGGGACGAGACCCAGTACTTC; cdr3_aa: CASSLRDETQYF; clone_size: once; v_call: TRBV5-4; j_call: TRBJ2-5; d_call: .
cdr3_nt: TGTGCCAGCTCTCCTTCTAGCGGGCGGGACTCCTACGAGCAGTACTTC; cdr3_aa: CASSPSSGRDSYEQYF; clone_size: .; v_call: TRBV18; j_call: TRBJ2-7; d_call: TRBD2
cdr3_nt: TGTGCCAGCAATCCCGGGGGCAATCAGCCCCAGCATTTT; cdr3_aa: CASNPGGNQPQHF; clone_size: .; v_call: TRBV9; j_call: TRBJ1-5; d_call: .
cdr3_nt: TGTGCCAGCAGCGCCAGAACCCAAGAGACCCAGTACTTC; cdr3_aa: CASSARTQETQYF; clone_size: .; v_call: TRBV9; j_call: TRBJ2-5; d_call: .
cdr3_nt: TGTGCCACCAGTGACCCTTCCGTCGGTGGGGAAAAACTGTTTTTT; cdr3_aa: CATSDPSVGGEKLFF; clone_size: .; v_call: TRBV24-1; j_call: TRBJ1-4; d_call: .
cdr3_nt: TGTGCCAGCTCACTACAAGAGACCCAGTACTTC; cdr3_aa: CASSLQETQYF; clone_size: .; v_call: TRBV18; j_call: TRBJ2-5; d_call: .
cdr3_nt: TGCAGCGTGGGGACAGGGCCCTACAATGAGCAGTTCTTC; cdr3_aa: CSVGTGPYNEQFF; clone_size: .; v_call: TRBV29-1; j_call: TRBJ2-1; d_call: TRBD1
cdr3_nt: TGTGCCAGCAGCCAAGGGGGGCTAGCTGGCCCCTACAATGAGCAGTTCTTC; cdr3_aa: CASSQGGLAGPYNEQFF; clone_size: .; v_call: TRBV3-1/TRBV3-2; j_call: TRBJ2-1; d_call: .
cdr3_nt: TGTGCCATCAGTGCTCGGGAGAATCAGCCCCAGCATTTT; cdr3_aa: CAISARENQPQHF; clone_size: .; v_call: TRBV10-3; j_call: TRBJ1-5; d_call: .
cdr3_nt: TGTGCCAGCAGTTATCCCTCCGGAAGGGGGCGGGACACTGAAGCTTTCTTT; cdr3_aa: CASSYPSGRGRDTEAFF; clone_size: .; v_call: TRBV6-2/TRBV6-3; j_call: TRBJ1-1; d_call: TRBD1
cdr3_nt: TGTGCCAGCAGCCTATTAGTAGACAGATTAAACATTCAGTACTTC; cdr3_aa: CASSLLVDRLNIQYF; clone_size: .; v_call: TRBV3-1/TRBV3-2; j_call: TRBJ2-4; d_call: .
cdr3_nt: TGCGCCAGCAGCTTGTGGGGACAGGGTGGCTACACCTTC; cdr3_aa: CASSLWGQGGYTF; clone_size: .; v_call: TRBV5-1; j_call: TRBJ1-2; d_call: TRBD1
cdr3_nt: TGCGCCAGCAGCGGCGCTAGCGGGGGGTCCTACGAGCAGTACTTC; cdr3_aa: CASSGASGGSYEQYF; clone_size: .; v_call: TRBV5-1; j_call: TRBJ2-7; d_call: TRBD2
cdr3_nt: TGCGCCAGCAGCCAAAACCACGGACAGGGCGGGGAGACCCAGTACTTC; cdr3_aa: CASSQNHGQGGETQYF; clone_size: .; v_call: TRBV4-3; j_call: TRBJ2-5; d_call: TRBD1
cdr3_nt: TGTGCCAGCAGGGATCCGGGACAGGGGAGGGAGCAGTACTTC; cdr3_aa: CASRDPGQGREQYF; clone_size: .; v_call: TRBV27; j_call: TRBJ2-7; d_call: TRBD1
cdr3_nt: TGTGCCAGCAGTTTCCCGGCCCTCGAGACCCAGTACTTC; cdr3_aa: CASSFPALETQYF; clone_size: .; v_call: TRBV28; j_call: TRBJ2-5; d_call: .